The 3 T cell receptor beta chains presented below share a single source sample, sequenced in a study of T cell changes during pregnancy in multiple sclerosis. The method was immunoSEQ multiplex PCR; TCRdb's version includes in-frame clones alone and lacks a portion of them. Here the sample spans 120,000 or so clones, under 95% being singletons. This sample comprised peripheral blood, obtained before pregnancy. The receptors stem from a female donor with multiple sclerosis, enrolled in a pregnancy study.

The chain is built from TRBV30 and TRBJ1-1; D is ambiguous. The length of the CDR3 is 15 residues. Trimming left V 3 bases short and J 0 bases short, with 14 bases between. Per germline, CDR1 GTSNPN and CDR2 SVGIG (reference sequence). CDR3 nucleotides: TGTGCCTGGAGCCCAGGATTGAACATGAACACTGAAGCTTTCTTT. Translation: CAWSPGLNMNTEAFF.

This clone was observed a single time. The rearrangement joins TRBV9 to TRBJ2-2, with D unclear. CDR1 SGDLS and CDR2 YYNGEE come from the germline V gene. The CDR3 is 13 residues long. The V end lost 5 bases, the J end lost 5 bases, and 10 bases lay between the germline ends. Here the CDR3 DNA reads TGTGCCAGCAGTTTGTCCCGGACCGGGGAGCTGTTTTTT. Encoded protein: CASSLSRTGELFF.

The J gene is TRBJ2-5, the V gene TRBV25-1; TRBD2 aligns across 7 bases. Per germline, CDR1 MGHDK and CDR2 SYGVNS. The CDR3 sequence is 15 residues long. The V and J ends lost 7 bases and 0 bases, in that order; junction bases with no gene match: 8. CDR3 DNA sequence: TGTGCCAGCACCCCCCGGGGAGGGAACCAAGAGACCCAGTACTTC. The encoded protein is CASTPRGGNQETQYF.